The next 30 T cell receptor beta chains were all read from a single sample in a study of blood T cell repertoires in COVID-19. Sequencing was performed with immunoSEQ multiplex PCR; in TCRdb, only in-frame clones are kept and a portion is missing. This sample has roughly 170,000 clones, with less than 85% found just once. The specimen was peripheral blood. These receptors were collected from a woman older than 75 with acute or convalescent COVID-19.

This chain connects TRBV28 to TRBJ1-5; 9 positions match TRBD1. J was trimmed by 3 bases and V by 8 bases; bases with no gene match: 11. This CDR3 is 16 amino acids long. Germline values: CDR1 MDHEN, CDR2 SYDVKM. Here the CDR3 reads CASLTYGTGLNQPQHF. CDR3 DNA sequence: TGTGCCAGCCTTACTTACGGGACAGGGCTCAATCAGCCCCAGCATTTT.

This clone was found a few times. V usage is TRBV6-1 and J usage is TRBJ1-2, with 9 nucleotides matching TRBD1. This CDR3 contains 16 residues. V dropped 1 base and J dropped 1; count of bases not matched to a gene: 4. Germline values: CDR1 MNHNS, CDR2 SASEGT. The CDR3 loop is CASSEGLGQGNYGYTF. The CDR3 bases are TGTGCCAGCAGTGAAGGCCTGGGACAGGGTAACTATGGCTACACCTTC.

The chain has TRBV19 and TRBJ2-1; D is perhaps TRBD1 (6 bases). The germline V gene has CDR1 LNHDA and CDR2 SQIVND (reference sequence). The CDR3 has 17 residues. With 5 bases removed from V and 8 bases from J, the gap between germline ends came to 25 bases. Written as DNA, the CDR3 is TGTGCCAGTAGTTTAACCCTAAGGGGGAGCGGCCTTTATGAGCAGTTCTTC. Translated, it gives CASSLTLRGSGLYEQFF.

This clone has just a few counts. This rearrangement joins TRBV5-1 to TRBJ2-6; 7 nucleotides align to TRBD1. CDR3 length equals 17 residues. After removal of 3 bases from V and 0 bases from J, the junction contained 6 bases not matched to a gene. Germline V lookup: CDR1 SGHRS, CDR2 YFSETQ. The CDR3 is CASSWGTDSSGANVLTF. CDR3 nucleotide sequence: TGCGCCAGCAGCTGGGGGACAGACAGCTCTGGGGCCAACGTCCTGACTTTC. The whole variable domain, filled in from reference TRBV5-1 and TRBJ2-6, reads KAGVTQTPRYLIKTRGQQVTLSCSPISGHRSVSWYQQTPGQGLQFLFEYFSETQRNKGNFPGRFSGRQFSNSRSEMNVSTLELGDSALYLCASSWGTDSSGANVLTFGAGSRLTVL.

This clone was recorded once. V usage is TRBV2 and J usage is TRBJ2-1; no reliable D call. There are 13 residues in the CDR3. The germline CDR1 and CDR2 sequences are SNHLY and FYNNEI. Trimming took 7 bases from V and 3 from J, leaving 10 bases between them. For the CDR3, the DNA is TGTGCCAGCACTATGAACCTCTACAATGAGCAGTTCTTC. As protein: CASTMNLYNEQFF.

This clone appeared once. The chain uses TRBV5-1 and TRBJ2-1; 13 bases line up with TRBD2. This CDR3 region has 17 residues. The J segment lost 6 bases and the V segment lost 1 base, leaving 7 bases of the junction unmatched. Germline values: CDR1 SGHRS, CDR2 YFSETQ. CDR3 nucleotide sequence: TGCGCCAGCAGCTTGTATCCTAGGACTAGCGGGAGCAATGAGCAGTTCTTC. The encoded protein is CASSLYPRTSGSNEQFF.

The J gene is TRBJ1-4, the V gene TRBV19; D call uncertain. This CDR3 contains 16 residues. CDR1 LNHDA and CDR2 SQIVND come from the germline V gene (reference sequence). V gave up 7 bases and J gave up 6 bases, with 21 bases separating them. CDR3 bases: TGTGCCAGTAAGTCCAGGTCGACCGTGGGCGATGAAAAACTGTTTTTT. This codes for CASKSRSTVGDEKLFF.

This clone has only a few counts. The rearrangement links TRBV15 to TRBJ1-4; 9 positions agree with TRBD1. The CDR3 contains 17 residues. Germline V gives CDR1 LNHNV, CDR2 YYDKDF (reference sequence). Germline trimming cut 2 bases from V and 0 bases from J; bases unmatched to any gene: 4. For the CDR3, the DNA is TGTGCCACCAGCAGAAACAGGGGGCGTTCAACTAATGAAAAACTGTTTTTT. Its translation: CATSRNRGRSTNEKLFF.

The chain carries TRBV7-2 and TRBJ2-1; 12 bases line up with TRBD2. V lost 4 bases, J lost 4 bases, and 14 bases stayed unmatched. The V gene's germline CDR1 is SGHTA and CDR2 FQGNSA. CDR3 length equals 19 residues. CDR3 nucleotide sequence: TGTGCCAGCAGCTCCCCGGACAGGGGTGGACTAGCGGGGTACAATGAGCAGTTCTTC. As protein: CASSSPDRGGLAGYNEQFF.

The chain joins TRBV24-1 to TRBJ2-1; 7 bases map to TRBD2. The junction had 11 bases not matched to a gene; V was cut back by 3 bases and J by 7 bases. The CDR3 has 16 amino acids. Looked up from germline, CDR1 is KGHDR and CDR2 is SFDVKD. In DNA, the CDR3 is TGTGCCACCAGTGATGTAGATGCGGGAGAGGGGAATGAGCAGTTCTTC. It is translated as CATSDVDAGEGNEQFF.

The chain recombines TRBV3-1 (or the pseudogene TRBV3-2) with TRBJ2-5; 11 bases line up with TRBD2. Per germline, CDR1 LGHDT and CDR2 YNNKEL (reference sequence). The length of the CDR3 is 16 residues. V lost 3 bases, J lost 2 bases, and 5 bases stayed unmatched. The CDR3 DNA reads TGTGCCAGCAGCCATCCGGGACTAGCGGTGCAAGAGACCCAGTACTTC. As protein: CASSHPGLAVQETQYF.

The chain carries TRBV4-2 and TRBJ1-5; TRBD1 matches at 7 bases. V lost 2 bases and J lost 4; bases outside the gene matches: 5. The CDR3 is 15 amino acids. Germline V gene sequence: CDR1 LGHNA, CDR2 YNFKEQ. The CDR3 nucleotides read TGTGCCAGCAGCCAATCTGACAGGGATAATCAGCCCCAGCATTTT. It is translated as CASSQSDRDNQPQHF.

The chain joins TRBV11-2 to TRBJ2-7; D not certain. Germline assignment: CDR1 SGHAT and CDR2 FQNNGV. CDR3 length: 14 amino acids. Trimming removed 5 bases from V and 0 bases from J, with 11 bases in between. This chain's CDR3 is CASSTHPSSYEQYF. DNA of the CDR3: TGTGCCAGCAGCACCCACCCGAGCTCCTACGAGCAGTACTTC.

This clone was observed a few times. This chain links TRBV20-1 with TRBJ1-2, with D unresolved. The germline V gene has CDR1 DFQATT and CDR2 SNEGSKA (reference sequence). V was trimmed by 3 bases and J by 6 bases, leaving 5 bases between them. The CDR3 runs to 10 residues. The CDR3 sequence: CSASQDGYTF. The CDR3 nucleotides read TGCAGTGCTAGTCAGGATGGCTACACCTTC.

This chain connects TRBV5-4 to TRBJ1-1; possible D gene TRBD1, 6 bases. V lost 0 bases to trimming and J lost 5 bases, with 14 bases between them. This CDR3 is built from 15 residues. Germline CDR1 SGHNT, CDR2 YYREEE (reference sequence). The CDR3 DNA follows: TGTGCCAGCAGCTTGGCGATGGACAGCTCTACTGAAGCTTTCTTT. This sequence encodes CASSLAMDSSTEAFF. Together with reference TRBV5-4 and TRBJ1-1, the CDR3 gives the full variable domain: ETGVTQSPTHLIKTRGQQVTLRCSSQSGHNTVSWYQQALGQGPQFIFQYYREEENGRGNFPPRFSGLQFPNYSSELNVNALELDDSALYLCASSLAMDSSTEAFFGQGTRLTVV.

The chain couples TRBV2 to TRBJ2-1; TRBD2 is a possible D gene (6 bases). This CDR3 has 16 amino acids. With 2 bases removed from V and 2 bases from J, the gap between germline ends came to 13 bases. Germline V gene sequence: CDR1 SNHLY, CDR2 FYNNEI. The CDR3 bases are TGTGCCAGCAGTGAATGGGGCGGGGCCACCTACAATGAGCAGTTCTTC. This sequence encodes CASSEWGGATYNEQFF.

The CDR3: CASSREASTDTQYF. DNA for the CDR3: TGTGCCAGCAGCCGGGAGGCCAGCACAGATACGCAGTATTTT. V is TRBV3-1 (or the pseudogene TRBV3-2) and J is TRBJ2-3, with D possibly TRBD2 on 6 matching bases. The CDR3 is 14 residues long. The V gene's germline CDR1 is LGHDT and CDR2 YNNKEL (reference sequence). V gave up 4 bases and J gave up 0 bases, with 8 bases separating them.

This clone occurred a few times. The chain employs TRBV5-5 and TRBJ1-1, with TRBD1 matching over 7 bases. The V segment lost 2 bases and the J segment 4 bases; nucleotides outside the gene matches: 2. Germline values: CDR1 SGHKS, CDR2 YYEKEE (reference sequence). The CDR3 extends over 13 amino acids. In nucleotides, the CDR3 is TGTGCCAGCAGCTTCACAGGGGCCACTGAAGCTTTCTTT. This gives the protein CASSFTGATEAFF.

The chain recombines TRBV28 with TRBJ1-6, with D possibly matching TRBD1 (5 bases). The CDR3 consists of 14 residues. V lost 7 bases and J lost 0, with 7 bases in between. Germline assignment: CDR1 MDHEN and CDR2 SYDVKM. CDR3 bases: TGTGCCAGCAACAGGATCTCCTATAATTCACCCCTCCACTTT. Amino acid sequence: CASNRISYNSPLHF.

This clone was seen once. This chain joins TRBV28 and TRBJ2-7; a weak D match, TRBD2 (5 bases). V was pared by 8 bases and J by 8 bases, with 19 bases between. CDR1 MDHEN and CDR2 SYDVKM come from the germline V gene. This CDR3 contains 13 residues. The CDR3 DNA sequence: TGTGCCAGCGGCGAGGGAAAGGATACGAAGCAGTACTTC. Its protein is CASGEGKDTKQYF.

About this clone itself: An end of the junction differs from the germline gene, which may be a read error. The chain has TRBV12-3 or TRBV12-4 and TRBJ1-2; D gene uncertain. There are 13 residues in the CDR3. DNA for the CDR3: TGTGCCAGCACAGATAACAATGCTTATGGCTTTGGCTTC. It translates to CASTDNNAYGFGF.

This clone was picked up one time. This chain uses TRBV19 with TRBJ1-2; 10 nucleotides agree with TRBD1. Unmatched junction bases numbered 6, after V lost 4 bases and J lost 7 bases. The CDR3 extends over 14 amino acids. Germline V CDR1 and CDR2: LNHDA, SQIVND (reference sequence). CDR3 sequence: CASSTGQGKVGYTF. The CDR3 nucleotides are TGTGCCAGTAGTACGGGACAGGGGAAGGTTGGCTACACCTTC.

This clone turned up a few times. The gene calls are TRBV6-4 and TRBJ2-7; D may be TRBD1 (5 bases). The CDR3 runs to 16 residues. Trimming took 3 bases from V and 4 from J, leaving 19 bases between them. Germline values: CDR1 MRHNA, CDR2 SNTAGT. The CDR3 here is CASSEGQPASLYEQYF. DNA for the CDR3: TGTGCCAGCAGTGAGGGGCAGCCCGCCTCATTATACGAGCAGTACTTC.

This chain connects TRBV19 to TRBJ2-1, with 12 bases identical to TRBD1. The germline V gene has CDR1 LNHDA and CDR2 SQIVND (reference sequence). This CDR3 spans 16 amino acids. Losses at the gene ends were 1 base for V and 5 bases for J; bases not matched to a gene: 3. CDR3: CASSIVGTGGHNEQFF. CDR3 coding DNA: TGTGCCAGTAGTATAGTTGGGACAGGGGGCCACAATGAGCAGTTCTTC.

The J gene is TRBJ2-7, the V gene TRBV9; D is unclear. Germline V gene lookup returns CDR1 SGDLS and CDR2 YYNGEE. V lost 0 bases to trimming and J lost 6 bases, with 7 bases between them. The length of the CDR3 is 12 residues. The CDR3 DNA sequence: TGTGCCAGCAGCGTAGAACAGAGCGAGCAGTACTTC. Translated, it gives CASSVEQSEQYF.

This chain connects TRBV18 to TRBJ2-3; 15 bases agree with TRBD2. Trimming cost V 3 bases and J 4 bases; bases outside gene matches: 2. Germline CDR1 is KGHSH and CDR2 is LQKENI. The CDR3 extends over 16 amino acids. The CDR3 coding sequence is TGTGCCAGCTCACCGAGGACTAGCGGGAGGGCAGATACGCAGTATTTT. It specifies CASSPRTSGRADTQYF. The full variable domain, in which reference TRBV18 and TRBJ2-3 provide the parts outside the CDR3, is NAGVMQNPRHLVRRRGQEARLRCSPMKGHSHVYWYRQLPEEGLKFMVYLQKENIIDESGMPKERFSAEFPKEGPSILRIQQVVRGDSAAYFCASSPRTSGRADTQYFGPGTRLTVL.

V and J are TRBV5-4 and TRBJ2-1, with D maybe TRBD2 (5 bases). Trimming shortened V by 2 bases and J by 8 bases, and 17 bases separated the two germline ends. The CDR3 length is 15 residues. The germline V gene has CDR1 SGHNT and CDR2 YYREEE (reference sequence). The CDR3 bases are TGTGCCAGCAGCTTTTCCCAGCGGCCCGTCGATGAGCAGTTCTTC. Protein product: CASSFSQRPVDEQFF.

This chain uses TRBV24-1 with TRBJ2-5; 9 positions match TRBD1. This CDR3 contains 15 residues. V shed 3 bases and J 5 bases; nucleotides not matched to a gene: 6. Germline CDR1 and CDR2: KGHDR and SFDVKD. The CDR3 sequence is CATSDTQGARETQYF. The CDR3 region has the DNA TGTGCCACCAGTGATACACAGGGGGCGCGGGAGACCCAGTACTTC.

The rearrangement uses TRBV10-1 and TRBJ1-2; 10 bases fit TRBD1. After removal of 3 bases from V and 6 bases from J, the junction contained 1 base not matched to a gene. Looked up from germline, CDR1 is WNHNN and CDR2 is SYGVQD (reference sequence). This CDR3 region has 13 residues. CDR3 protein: CASSDGQGDGYTF. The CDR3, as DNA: TGCGCCAGCAGTGACGGACAGGGGGATGGCTACACCTTC.

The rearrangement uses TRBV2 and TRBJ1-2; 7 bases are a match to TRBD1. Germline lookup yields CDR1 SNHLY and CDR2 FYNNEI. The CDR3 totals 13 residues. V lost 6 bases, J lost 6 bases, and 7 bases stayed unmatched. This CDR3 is CASRSEGADGYTF. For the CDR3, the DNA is TGTGCCAGCAGGAGCGAGGGGGCAGATGGCTACACCTTC.